This TCR beta chain was found in a study of beta chain features in type 1 diabetes. Study details: Cell yields, age and gender were similar between patients and healthy donors. Study results and caveats: People with Type 1 diabetes carried modestly yet significantly shorter TCRB CDR3s in all four CD4+ subsets.

The investigators reverse transcribed all of the isolated RNA, so they sequenced expressed TCRB transcripts. Profiled with immunoSEQ multiplex PCR; TCRdb holds only in-frame clones, not every one. The repertoire includes around 100,000 clones, approximately 30% of them detected once, and 0.5% to 0.55% sits in the top ten. A heparinised blood draw that averaged about 120 mL was obtained once from each donor. Germline assignment: CDR1 SGHRS and CDR2 YFSETQ. The CDR3 is made up of 14 amino acids. The V end was cut by 0 bases, the J end by 5 bases, with 9 bases between. Note on this clone: Its antigen remains unidentified.

The genes are TRBV5-1 and TRBJ2-4; D perhaps matches TRBD1 (5 bases). The TCR was taken from a woman under 30 with type 1 diabetes. The sample taken for sequencing was central memory CD4+ T cells from blood. CDR3 protein: CASSLGGSQNIQYF. In DNA, the CDR3 is TGCGCCAGCAGCTTGGGGGGCTCCCAAAACATTCAGTACTTC.